These 18 T cell receptor beta chains originate from one sample sequenced in a study of vaccination and CD4 T cells after COVID-19. These receptors lack a known antigen. Specified treatment: roughly 10-day PBMC culture with coronavirus spike peptide pools or control peptides (ViraFEST assay). Cultured CD4+ T cells had their DNA profiled by the Oncomine TCR Beta short-read assay. TCRdb re-called the PCR reads with MiXCR, one entry per CDR3 protein. This table holds over 9,000 distinct CDR3 sequences, roughly 58% found once. Sequencing was carried out using CD4+ T cells from blood, cultured in vitro. These receptors came from a human donor who had recovered from COVID-19.

The V call is TRBV2, the J call TRBJ2-5; 7 nucleotides agree with TRBD1. Losses at the gene ends were 7 bases for V and 0 bases for J; bases not matched to a gene: 8. This CDR3 comprises 15 residues. The V gene's germline CDR1 is SNHLY and CDR2 FYNNEI. CDR3: CASKRAGGNQETQYF. CDR3 DNA sequence: TGTGCCAGCAAGAGGGCAGGGGGAAACCAAGAGACCCAGTACTTC.

The chain is built from TRBV20-1 and TRBJ2-7; the match to TRBD1 covers 7 bases. Per germline, CDR1 DFQATT and CDR2 SNEGSKA (reference sequence). CDR3 length: 15 residues. The V gene end was trimmed by 1 base and the J gene end by 3 bases; junction bases not matched to a gene: 9. In DNA form, the CDR3 reads TGCAGTGCTAGAGTTGGGACAGCTGGATACTACGAGCAGTACTTC. This translates into CSARVGTAGYYEQYF.

In this sample, this clonotype is medium-sized. The CDR3 spells CASSPAGLETQYF. For the CDR3, the DNA is TGTGCCAGCAGCCCAGCGGGTCTAGAGACCCAGTACTTC. This chain uses TRBV9 with TRBJ2-5; D is possibly TRBD2 (6 bases). The CDR3 runs 13 residues. Looked up from germline, CDR1 is SGDLS and CDR2 is YYNGEE. V was pared by 4 bases and J by 4 bases, with 11 bases between.

The CDR3 is CASSELRGGPDTQYF. CDR3 bases: TGTGCCAGCAGTGAATTGAGGGGAGGGCCAGATACGCAGTATTTT. The rearrangement uses TRBV6-1 and TRBJ2-3; 7 bases match TRBD2. Losses at the gene ends were 2 bases for V and 4 bases for J; bases not matched to a gene: 6. Germline V gene data show CDR1 as MNHNS and CDR2 as SASEGT. The CDR3 is made up of 15 amino acids.

The chain employs TRBV5-3 and TRBJ1-5; D unresolved. TRBV5-3 has ORF status, its function being uncertain. This CDR3 is 14 amino acids long. With 0 bases removed from V and 7 bases from J, the gap between germline ends came to 11 bases. The DNA of the CDR3 is TGTGCCAGAAGCTTGGTCTCGAGGACGCAGCCCCAGCATTTT. Protein sequence: CARSLVSRTQPQHF.

This clonotype came up a few times. The chain joins TRBV20-1 to TRBJ2-2; 12 nucleotides match TRBD1. The ends lost 6 bases at V and 3 bases at J; junction bases unmatched: 2. Looked up from germline, CDR1 is DFQATT and CDR2 is SNEGSKA (reference sequence). This CDR3 has 14 residues. The CDR3 region is CSARDRGHTGELFF. CDR3 in DNA: TGCAGTGCGCGGGACAGGGGGCACACCGGGGAGCTGTTTTTT.

This clonotype was detected only once. The gene calls are TRBV20-1 and TRBJ2-3, with 12 nucleotides matching TRBD2. V dropped 1 base and J dropped 4; count of bases not matched to a gene: 0. The CDR3 has 14 amino acids. CDR1 is DFQATT, CDR2 SNEGSKA, per germline (reference sequence). This CDR3 reads CSARGTSGADTQYF. In nucleotides, the CDR3 is TGCAGTGCTAGAGGGACTAGCGGGGCAGATACGCAGTATTTT.

The genes are TRBV4-1 and TRBJ1-2, with 8 nucleotides matching TRBD1. Germline CDR1 reads MGHRA; CDR2 reads YSYEKL. The CDR3 is 15 residues long. Trimming removed 4 bases from V and 5 bases from J; junction bases left unmatched: 9. The CDR3 loop is CASSRQGQGLYGYTF. The CDR3 coding sequence is TGCGCCAGCAGCCGACAAGGACAGGGACTTTATGGCTACACCTTC.

V is TRBV27 and J is TRBJ2-7; D not certain. Germline V CDR1 and CDR2: MNHEY, SMNVEV (reference sequence). The CDR3 length is 17 residues. Between the trimmed V and J ends, which lost 6 bases and 0 bases, there was a span of 21 bases. This chain's CDR3 is CASSPNPYVFSSYEQYF. The CDR3 nucleotides are TGTGCCAGCAGCCCAAATCCGTATGTCTTTAGCTCCTACGAGCAGTACTTC.

V gene TRBV19 combines with J gene TRBJ1-5; unclear D gene. CDR3 length: 14 residues. V shed 5 bases and J shed 4 bases, with 12 bases lying between them. The germline CDR1 and CDR2 sequences are LNHDA and SQIVND (reference sequence). The CDR3 here is CASSGVRSNQPQHF. The DNA of the CDR3 is TGTGCCAGTAGTGGGGTCCGCAGTAATCAGCCCCAGCATTTT.

The CDR3 nucleotides read TGTGCCAGCAGCCTAGGAACCACTCAGCGGAATGAGCAGTTCTTC. This gives the protein CASSLGTTQRNEQFF. V gene TRBV11-3 combines with J gene TRBJ2-1; D perhaps matches TRBD2 (5 bases). V shed 5 bases and J shed 7 bases, with 18 bases lying between them. Germline CDR1 and CDR2: SGHNT and YENEEA. The CDR3 totals 15 residues. Complete variable domain (other parts from reference TRBV11-3 and TRBJ2-1): EAGVVQSPRYKIIEKKQPVAFWCNPISGHNTLYWYLQNLGQGPELLIRYENEEAVDDSQLPKDRFSAERLKGVDSTLKIQPAELGDSAVYLCASSLGTTQRNEQFFGPGTRLTVL.

The chain joins TRBV12-3 or TRBV12-4 to TRBJ2-1; no clear D. This CDR3 has 14 residues. Trimming pared 2 bases from V and 7 bases from J, leaving 12 bases between. CDR3 DNA sequence: TGTGCCAGCAGTTTATCGGGTGGGTATAATGAGCAGTTCTTC. Protein product: CASSLSGGYNEQFF.

A single count supports this clonotype. V usage is TRBV28 and J usage is TRBJ1-6; maybe TRBD1 (5 bases). CDR3 size: 16 residues. The V gene's germline CDR1 is MDHEN and CDR2 SYDVKM. V lost 6 bases, J lost 7 bases, and 19 bases lay in between. The CDR3 nucleotides are TGTGCCAGCAGCTCCTTATCAGGGCCTAAGAATTCACCCCTCCACTTT. It codes for CASSSLSGPKNSPLHF.

The chain has TRBV20-1 and TRBJ2-3; 11 bases map to TRBD2. Germline assignment: CDR1 DFQATT and CDR2 SNEGSKA (reference sequence). The CDR3 sequence is 16 residues long. V was pared by 8 bases and J by 1 base, with 11 bases of the junction left unmatched. The CDR3 coding sequence is TGCAGTTCAACTAGCGGGAGCCTTACTGGCACAGATACGCAGTATTTT. This gives the protein CSSTSGSLTGTDTQYF.

The chain employs TRBV19 and TRBJ2-3, with TRBD1 identical over 7 bases. V lost 6 bases, J lost 0 bases, and 6 bases stayed unmatched. Germline-derived CDR1 and CDR2 are LNHDA and SQIVND (reference sequence). The CDR3 extends over 15 amino acids. The CDR3 DNA sequence: TGTGCCAGTAGACGACAGGGCAGTAGCACAGATACGCAGTATTTT. This encodes CASRRQGSSTDTQYF.

The chain combines TRBV6-8 with TRBJ1-5; D is uncertain. Germline V gives CDR1 MNHGY, CDR2 SAAAGT. The CDR3 extends over 14 amino acids. Trimming stripped 5 bases from V and 0 bases from J, with 8 bases between. CDR3 region: CASSLSYSNQPQHF. The CDR3 region has the DNA TGTGCCAGCAGTCTGAGTTATAGCAATCAGCCCCAGCATTTT.

This clonotype was detected a few times. V is TRBV28 and J is TRBJ1-5, with 8 bases that match TRBD1. The CDR3 contains 18 residues. The V gene end was trimmed by 4 bases and the J gene end by 0 bases; junction bases not matched to a gene: 11. CDR1 and CDR2 (germline): MDHEN, SYDVKM. Here the CDR3 DNA reads TGTGCCAGCAGTTCTACTTACAGGGGGATCTATAGCAATCAGCCCCAGCATTTT. Its protein product is CASSSTYRGIYSNQPQHF.

The V gene is TRBV10-3, the J gene TRBJ2-1, with 9 bases that match TRBD2. J was trimmed by 6 bases and V by 4 bases; bases with no gene match: 13. CDR3 length equals 17 residues. CDR1 ENHRY and CDR2 SYGVKD come from the germline V gene. The CDR3: CAISGLTSGDLLNEQFF. CDR3 coding DNA: TGTGCCATCAGTGGTTTGACTAGCGGAGACCTACTCAATGAGCAGTTCTTC.